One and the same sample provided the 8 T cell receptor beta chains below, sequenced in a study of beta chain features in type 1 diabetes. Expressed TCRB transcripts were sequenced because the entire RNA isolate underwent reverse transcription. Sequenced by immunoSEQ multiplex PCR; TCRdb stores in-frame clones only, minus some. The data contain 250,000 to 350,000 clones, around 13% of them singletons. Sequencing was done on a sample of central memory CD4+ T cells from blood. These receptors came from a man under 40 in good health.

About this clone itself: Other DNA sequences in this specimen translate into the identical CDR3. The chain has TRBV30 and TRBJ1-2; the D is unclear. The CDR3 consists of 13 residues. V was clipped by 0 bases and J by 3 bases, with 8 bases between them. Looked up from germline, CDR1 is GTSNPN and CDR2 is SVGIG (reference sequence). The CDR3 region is CAWSVLGDYGYTF. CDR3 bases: TGTGCCTGGAGTGTTTTGGGAGACTATGGCTACACCTTC.

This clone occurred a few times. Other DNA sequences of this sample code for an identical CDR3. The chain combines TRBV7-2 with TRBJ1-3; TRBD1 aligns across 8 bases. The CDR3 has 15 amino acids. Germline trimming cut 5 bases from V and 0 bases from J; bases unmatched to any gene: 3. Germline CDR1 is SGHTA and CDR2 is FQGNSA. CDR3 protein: CASSLDRGSGNTIYF. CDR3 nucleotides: TGTGCCAGCAGCCTCGACAGGGGCTCTGGAAACACCATATATTTT.

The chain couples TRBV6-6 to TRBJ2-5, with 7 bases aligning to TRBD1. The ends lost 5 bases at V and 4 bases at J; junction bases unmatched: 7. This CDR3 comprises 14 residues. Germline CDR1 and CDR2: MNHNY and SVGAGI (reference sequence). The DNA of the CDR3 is TGTGCCAGCAGTCCTGGACAGGTCCCAGAGACCCAGTACTTC. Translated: CASSPGQVPETQYF.

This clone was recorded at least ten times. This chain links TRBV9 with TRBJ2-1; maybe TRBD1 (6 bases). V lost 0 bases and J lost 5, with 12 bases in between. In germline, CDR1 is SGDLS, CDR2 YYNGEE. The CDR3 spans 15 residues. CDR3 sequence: CASSVGTVGNNEQFF. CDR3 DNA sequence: TGTGCCAGCAGCGTAGGGACAGTCGGAAACAATGAGCAGTTCTTC.

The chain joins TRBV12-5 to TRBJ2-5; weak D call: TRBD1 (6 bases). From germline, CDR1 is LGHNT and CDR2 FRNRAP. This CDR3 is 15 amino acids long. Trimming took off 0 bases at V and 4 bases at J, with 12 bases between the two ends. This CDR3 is CASGLVQGRGETQYF. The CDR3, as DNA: TGTGCTAGTGGTTTGGTACAGGGTAGGGGAGAGACCCAGTACTTC.

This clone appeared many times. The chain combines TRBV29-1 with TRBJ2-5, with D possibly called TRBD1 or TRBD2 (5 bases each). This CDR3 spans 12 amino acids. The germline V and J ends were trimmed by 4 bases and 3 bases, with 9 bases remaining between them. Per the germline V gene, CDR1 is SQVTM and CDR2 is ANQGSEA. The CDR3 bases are TGCAGCGTTGGTTGGGGGAAAGAGACCCAGTACTTC. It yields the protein CSVGWGKETQYF.

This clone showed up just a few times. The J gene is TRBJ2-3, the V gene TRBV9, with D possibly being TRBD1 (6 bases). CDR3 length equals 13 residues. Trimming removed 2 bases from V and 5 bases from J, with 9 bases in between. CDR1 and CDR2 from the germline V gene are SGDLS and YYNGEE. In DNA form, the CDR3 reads TGTGCCAGCAGCGTTCCAGGGGTAGATACGCAGTATTTT. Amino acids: CASSVPGVDTQYF.

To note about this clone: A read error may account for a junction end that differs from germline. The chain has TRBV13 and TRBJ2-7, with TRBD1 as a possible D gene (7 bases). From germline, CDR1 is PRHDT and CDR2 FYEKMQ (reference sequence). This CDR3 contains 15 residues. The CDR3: CASSTYRGGTYEQYF. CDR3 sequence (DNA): TGCGCCAGCAGCACATACAGGGGAGGCACCTACGAGCAGTACTTC.